The sequence of this T cell receptor beta chain was determined in a study of T-cell memory formation after mild COVID-19. V lost 4 bases to trimming and J lost 2 bases; unmatched junction nucleotides: 1. The CDR3 has 15 amino acids. This clonotype was seen more than once but under ten times. 5'RACE with constant-segment primers yielded barcoded, UMI-tagged TCR alpha and TCR beta cDNA libraries. MiXCR was run by TCRdb on the 5' RACE reads, yielding one entry per CDR3 protein. The data hold about 160,000 distinct CDR3 sequences, with 30% to 35% observed a single time. The V gene is TRBV12-3 or TRBV12-4, the J gene TRBJ1-5, with 11 positions matching TRBD1. The sequence derives from an adult woman who had mild COVID-19 (a few samples of this study predate the infection). Cell type and time point are not known. Sequenced material: PBMCs or a T cell subset sorted from them (not recorded which). This CDR3 is CASSSGQGGNQPQHF. The CDR3 DNA is TGTGCCAGCAGTTCGGGACAGGGGGGCAATCAGCCCCAGCATTTT.